Described below is a single T cell receptor (beta chain) sequence and its context. Its recognized antigen is unknown. No much larger clonotype is one base removed from it; base qualities were not supplied. V is reduced by 6 bases and J by 0 bases, leaving a spacing of 12 bases between them. From its cysteine to its phenylalanine, the CDR3 spans 15 amino acids. The DNA shown is the 45-base CDR3, in frame from base 1. CDR1 and CDR2, looked up from the germline V gene, are SNHLY and FYNNEI. The library was produced with the immunoSEQ multiplex PCR assay. TCRdb's version of the immuneACCESS table is confined to in-frame rearrangements and falls short of the full clone set. An unresolved V gene accounts for under half of the shortfall where checked; the remainder is of unknown origin. Counted in this sample were about 100,000 clones; less than 90% of them appeared once. Of the sample, 18% is held by the ten largest clones.

The data were taken from a study of control samples from healthy donors and cancer patients (dated by TCRdb to between 2020 and 2021). The TCR sequence derives from a woman in her forties or fifties in good health. The chain joins TRBV2 to TRBJ1-3; too little of a D gene remains to name it. Sequencing input: blood. The sequenced DNA is TGTGCCAGCAGAATTGGCGAAAACTCTGGAAACACCATATATTTT. It translates to CASRIGENSGNTIYF. With the rest looked up from the reference TRBV2 and TRBJ1-3 genes rather than sequenced, the full variable domain is EPEVTQTPSHQVTQMGQEVILRCVPISNHLYFYWYRQILGQKVEFLVSFYNNEISEKSEIFDDQFSVERPDGSNFTLKIRSTKLEDSAMYFCASRIGENSGNTIYFGEGSWLTVV.